What follows are 30 T cell receptor beta chains derived from one specimen sequenced in a study of Graves' ophthalmopathy and Graves' hyperthyroidism. Amplified material comprised TCR beta CDR3 regions derived from RNA transcripts. The library came from an HTBI-primed first-round RT-PCR and a second-round multiplex PCR. One entry per CDR3 protein, called by TCRdb with MiXCR from the multiplex PCR reads. The sample contains about 230,000 distinct CDR3 sequences, 45% to 55% of which appear only once. The sample taken for sequencing was peripheral blood. The receptor set was obtained from an adult man with Graves' ophthalmopathy.

Remarks on this clonotype: Given a much more abundant clone one base away, this may be a read error. The V and J genes are TRBV10-3 and TRBJ1-5; tentative D call: TRBD1 (6 bases). Germline CDR1 and CDR2: ENHRY and SYGVKD. CDR3 length equals 13 residues. CDR3 sequence reads: CAISDRGNQSQHF. Here the CDR3 DNA reads TGTGCCATCAGTGACAGGGGCAATCAGTCCCAGCATTTT.

The chain carries TRBV19 and TRBJ2-2, with D unresolved. The CDR3 sequence is 15 residues long. The germline V and J ends were trimmed by 8 bases and 4 bases, with 17 bases remaining between them. The germline V gene has CDR1 LNHDA and CDR2 SQIVND (reference sequence). CDR3 region: CASGQLDGSTGELFF. In nucleotides, the CDR3 is TGTGCCAGTGGTCAACTTGACGGCAGCACCGGGGAGCTGTTTTTT.

V gene TRBV7-2 combines with J gene TRBJ2-7; tentative D call: TRBD2 (6 bases). The CDR3 totals 15 residues. CDR1 is SGHTA and CDR2 is FQGNSA in the germline V gene. V was trimmed by 5 bases and J by 2 bases, leaving 16 bases between them. The CDR3: CASSLRRDLAYEQYF. DNA of the CDR3: TGTGCCAGCAGCCTCCGGAGGGACTTGGCCTACGAGCAGTACTTC.

The rearrangement joins TRBV29-1 to TRBJ2-7; D possibly corresponds to TRBD1 (6 bases). Germline V gene sequence: CDR1 SQVTM, CDR2 ANQGSEA. The CDR3 is 11 amino acids. V was trimmed by 5 bases and J by 4 bases, leaving 9 bases between them. The CDR3 loop reads CSVLQGYEQYF. The CDR3 nucleotides are TGCAGCGTTCTACAGGGATACGAGCAGTACTTC.

The chain links TRBV7-2 to TRBJ1-6, with D perhaps TRBD1 (5 bases). The CDR3 sequence is 15 residues long. V was cut by 2 bases and J by 8 bases, with 13 bases left in between. Germline CDR1 reads SGHTA; CDR2 reads FQGNSA. The chain's CDR3 is CASSLFWGGDSPLHF. CDR3 bases: TGTGCCAGCAGCTTATTCTGGGGAGGGGATTCACCCCTCCACTTT.

This chain uses TRBV2 with TRBJ1-1; weak D call: TRBD1 (5 bases). CDR3 length equals 15 residues. V lost 6 bases, J lost 0 bases, and 14 bases lay in between. The germline CDR1 and CDR2 sequences are SNHLY and FYNNEI. The CDR3 DNA reads as TGTGCCAGCAGCCTCCTGGGGGATCTGAACACTGAAGCTTTCTTT. It is translated as CASSLLGDLNTEAFF.

In this sample, this clonotype turned up a few times. The chain uses TRBV10-1 and TRBJ2-7, with D perhaps given as TRBD1 or TRBD2 (6 bases each). V lost 10 bases, J lost 5 bases, and 24 bases lay in between. This CDR3 contains 15 residues. In germline, CDR1 is WNHNN, CDR2 SYGVQD (reference sequence). CDR3 residues: CANSGGGRNPDEQYF. DNA for the CDR3: TGCGCCAACTCGGGTGGGGGGCGCAACCCCGACGAGCAGTACTTC.

This clonotype was found many times. The chain joins TRBV6-5 to TRBJ1-3; no firm D call. Germline V gene data show CDR1 as MNHEY and CDR2 as SVGAGI. The CDR3 sequence is 13 residues long. Trimming pared 9 bases from V and 11 bases from J, leaving 20 bases between. The CDR3 is CARGRPGFLSIYF. DNA of the CDR3: TGTGCCAGGGGAAGGCCGGGGTTCCTTTCCATATATTTT.

This clonotype was counted between two and nine times. The V call is TRBV7-2, the J call TRBJ2-7; D may be TRBD1 (6 bases). V was shortened by 5 bases and J by 2 bases, with 13 bases between the two germline ends. The CDR3 is 14 residues long. Germline V lookup: CDR1 SGHTA, CDR2 FQGNSA. The CDR3 protein is CASSVRDNAYEQYF. CDR3 in DNA: TGTGCCAGCAGCGTCCGGGACAATGCCTACGAGCAGTACTTC. The full variable domain, completed using reference TRBV7-2 and TRBJ2-7, is GAGVSQSPSNKVTEKGKDVELRCDPISGHTALYWYRQSLGQGLEFLIYFQGNSAPDKSGLPSDRFSAERTGGSVSTLTIQRTQQEDSAVYLCASSVRDNAYEQYFGPGTRLTVT.

This clonotype was counted ten times or more. The chain recombines TRBV15 with TRBJ1-2, with 8 nucleotides matching TRBD1. Per the germline V gene, CDR1 is LNHNV and CDR2 is YYDKDF (reference sequence). V dropped 5 bases and J dropped 7; count of bases not matched to a gene: 15. This CDR3 region has 16 residues. CDR3 sequence: CATSSRNPVQGGGYTF. DNA for the CDR3: TGTGCCACCAGCTCCCGTAACCCGGTACAGGGGGGTGGCTACACCTTC.

Notes on this clonotype: This clone may be a read error of a much larger clone one base away. The chain joins TRBV7-9 to TRBJ1-1; D possibly corresponds to TRBD1 (5 bases). This CDR3 comprises 13 residues. Germline V gene data show CDR1 as SEHNR and CDR2 as FQNEAQ (reference sequence). V was cut by 5 bases and J by 1 base, with 8 bases left in between. The CDR3 loop reads CASSEQENTEAFF. The CDR3 DNA reads TGTGCCAGCAGCGAACAGGAGAACACTGAAGCTTTCTTT.

V is TRBV20-1 and J is TRBJ2-7; 13 bases match TRBD2. The junction had 12 bases not matched to a gene; V was cut back by 4 bases and J by 3 bases. The CDR3 spans 17 residues. The germline V gene has CDR1 DFQATT and CDR2 SNEGSKA (reference sequence). The CDR3 loop is CSATRGLGLAGSYEQYF. In nucleotides, the CDR3 is TGCAGTGCTACCAGGGGACTGGGACTAGCGGGGAGCTACGAGCAGTACTTC.

This clonotype has a handful of counts. The CDR3 loop is CSTEWTKNTEAFF. CDR3 sequence (DNA): TGCAGTACTGAATGGACAAAGAACACTGAAGCTTTCTTT. The rearrangement joins TRBV20-1 to TRBJ1-1; TRBD1 might be the D (5 bases). V dropped 8 bases and J dropped 1 base, with 14 bases sitting between them. CDR1 is DFQATT and CDR2 is SNEGSKA in the germline V gene (reference sequence). The CDR3 runs 13 residues.

In its sample, this clonotype was seen a few times. The junction departs from germline at one end; a sequencing error may be responsible. The chain uses TRBV5-1 and TRBJ1-1, with no clear D. The CDR3 contains 13 residues. CDR1 is SGHRS, CDR2 YFSETQ, per germline. The CDR3 sequence: CASSLLVNTEAFF. Here the CDR3 DNA reads TGTGCCAGCAGCTTACTGGTAAACACTGAAGCTTTCTTT.

The V and J genes are TRBV7-6 and TRBJ2-7; D might be TRBD2 (5 bases). The CDR3 sequence is 15 residues long. V shed 2 bases and J shed 2 bases, with 13 bases lying between them. Germline V CDR1 and CDR2: SGHVS, FNYEAQ. This CDR3 is CASSLWAETTYEQYF. For the CDR3, the DNA is TGTGCCAGCAGCTTATGGGCAGAGACTACCTACGAGCAGTACTTC.

Only a few counts were recorded for this clonotype. This chain links TRBV6-4 with TRBJ1-1; 8 nucleotides agree with TRBD1. Germline V gene sequence: CDR1 MRHNA, CDR2 SNTAGT. J was trimmed by 4 bases and V by 3 bases; bases with no gene match: 1. The CDR3 spans 13 residues. CDR3 nucleotide sequence: TGTGCCAGCAGTGAGGACAGGGCCACTGAAGCTTTCTTT. Translated, it gives CASSEDRATEAFF.

V gene TRBV29-1 combines with J gene TRBJ1-1, with 8 bases aligning to TRBD1. Germline V lookup: CDR1 SQVTM, CDR2 ANQGSEA. The CDR3 spans 13 residues. V lost 7 bases to trimming and J lost 0 bases; unmatched junction nucleotides: 4. The CDR3 loop is CSALGQVNTEAFF. CDR3 DNA: TGCAGCGCCCTGGGACAGGTGAACACTGAAGCTTTCTTT.

Only a few counts were recorded for this clonotype. This chain links TRBV5-8 with TRBJ2-2; 7 bases agree with TRBD1. Looked up from germline, CDR1 is SGHTS and CDR2 is YDEGEE. There are 17 residues in the CDR3. Losses at the gene ends were 0 bases for V and 2 bases for J; bases not matched to a gene: 7. The CDR3 DNA sequence: TGTGCCAGCAGCTTGGCCCCGGGGACAGCTAACACCGGGGAGCTGTTTTTT. Protein: CASSLAPGTANTGELFF.

The chain uses TRBV7-9 and TRBJ2-2; tentatively, D is TRBD2 (5 bases). Trimming pared 5 bases from V and 7 bases from J, leaving 11 bases between. This CDR3 is built from 13 residues. CDR1 and CDR2 from the germline V gene are SEHNR and FQNEAQ (reference sequence). CDR3 bases: TGTGCCAGCAGCCCTAGTGGGAGCGGGGAGCTGTTTTTT. Protein sequence: CASSPSGSGELFF.

On this clonotype itself: A read error may account for a junction end that differs from germline. CDR3 bases: TGTGCCAGCAGCGCATCCCAGGGAATGAACACTGAAGCTCTCTTT. It translates to CASSASQGMNTEALF. The chain recombines TRBV7-8 with TRBJ1-1; D is possibly TRBD1 (5 bases). Germline V CDR1 and CDR2: SGHVS, FQNEAQ. The CDR3 length is 15 residues.

The chain uses TRBV7-8 and TRBJ1-3, with 7 bases matching TRBD1. Germline trimming cut 5 bases from V and 0 bases from J; bases unmatched to any gene: 4. The germline V gene encodes CDR1 SGHVS and CDR2 FQNEAQ. The CDR3 is 15 amino acids. CDR3 nucleotides: TGTGCCAGCAGCGACAGGGACCACTCTGGAAACACCATATATTTT. Translating gives CASSDRDHSGNTIYF.

The chain joins TRBV10-3 to TRBJ2-7; D is undetermined. This CDR3 comprises 13 residues. Looked up from germline, CDR1 is ENHRY and CDR2 is SYGVKD. Trimming stripped 3 bases from V and 2 bases from J, with 8 bases between. CDR3: CAISETPPYEQYF. The DNA of the CDR3 is TGTGCCATCAGTGAAACCCCCCCCTACGAGCAGTACTTC.

The sample holds a few counts of this clonotype. V and J are TRBV20-1 and TRBJ2-7; D gene ambiguous. CDR1 and CDR2 from the germline V gene are DFQATT and SNEGSKA (reference sequence). The CDR3 covers 10 residues. Trimming removed 6 bases at V and 2 bases at J, with 5 bases between. CDR3 sequence reads: CSAAPYEQYF. In DNA form, the CDR3 reads TGCAGTGCAGCCCCCTACGAGCAGTACTTC.

CDR3 in amino acids: CASSVRDRGRIEELFF. CDR3 nucleotides: TGCGCCAGCAGCGTGAGGGACAGGGGGCGAATCGAGGAGCTGTTTTTT. V and J are TRBV5-1 and TRBJ2-2; 12 bases are a match to TRBD1. The junction had 11 bases not matched to a gene; V was cut back by 4 bases and J by 10 bases. Germline V gene sequence: CDR1 SGHRS, CDR2 YFSETQ. The CDR3 loop spans 16 amino acids.

In the case of this clonotype: One end of the junction is discordant with germline, which a read error may explain. The V and J genes are TRBV10-3 and TRBJ2-5, with TRBD1 matching 10 bases. CDR3 length: 15 residues. Germline loops: CDR1 ENHRY, CDR2 SYGVKD. The CDR3 region is CASSSDRGLVQPQYF. The CDR3 DNA sequence: TGTGCCAGCAGTTCTGACAGGGGGCTCGTTCAGCCCCAGTACTTC.

This clonotype was counted many times. This sequence joins TRBV7-9 and TRBJ1-5, with 7 nucleotides matching TRBD1. V lost 2 bases and J lost 7; bases outside the gene matches: 8. The CDR3 covers 15 residues. Germline V gene data show CDR1 as SEHNR and CDR2 as FQNEAQ (reference sequence). In DNA form, the CDR3 reads TGTGCCAGCAGCTTAACCGGGACAGTAGGCCAGCCCCAGCATTTT. This codes for CASSLTGTVGQPQHF.

The V gene is TRBV5-1, the J gene TRBJ1-2, with D unclear. Germline V CDR1 and CDR2: SGHRS, YFSETQ. This CDR3 is 15 amino acids long. Between the trimmed V and J ends, which lost 0 bases and 0 bases, there was a span of 9 bases. The CDR3 sequence is CASSLVEKANYGYTF. The CDR3, as DNA: TGCGCCAGCAGCTTGGTGGAAAAAGCTAACTATGGCTACACCTTC.

The chain combines TRBV7-9 with TRBJ1-3, with a tentative D call TRBD1 (6 bases). The ends were cut back, 2 bases at V and 6 bases at J, with 11 bases in the middle. Germline assignment: CDR1 SEHNR and CDR2 FQNEAQ (reference sequence). The CDR3 has 14 amino acids. CDR3 residues: CASSLQGTENTIYF. CDR3 sequence (DNA): TGTGCCAGCAGCTTACAGGGGACGGAAAACACCATATATTTT.

This clonotype was recorded a few times. An end of the junction differs from the germline gene, which may be a read error. V and J are TRBV7-2 and TRBJ1-4; tentative D call: TRBD1 (6 bases). The CDR3 loop spans 15 amino acids. Germline V lookup: CDR1 SGHTA, CDR2 FQGNSA. The CDR3 bases are TGTGCCAGCAGCTTAGAGGGGATGGGGACAACATTGTTAGTTTTT. The encoded protein is CASSLEGMGTTLLVF.

The CDR3 is CSASGTVKYRGETQYF. The DNA for the CDR3 is TGCAGCGCCTCCGGGACAGTGAAATATAGGGGAGAGACCCAGTACTTC. The chain uses TRBV29-1 and TRBJ2-5, with 7 bases identical to TRBD1. Trimming at V came to 7 bases and at J to 4 bases, leaving 18 bases not matched to a gene. Looked up from germline, CDR1 is SQVTM and CDR2 is ANQGSEA. The CDR3 is 16 residues long.